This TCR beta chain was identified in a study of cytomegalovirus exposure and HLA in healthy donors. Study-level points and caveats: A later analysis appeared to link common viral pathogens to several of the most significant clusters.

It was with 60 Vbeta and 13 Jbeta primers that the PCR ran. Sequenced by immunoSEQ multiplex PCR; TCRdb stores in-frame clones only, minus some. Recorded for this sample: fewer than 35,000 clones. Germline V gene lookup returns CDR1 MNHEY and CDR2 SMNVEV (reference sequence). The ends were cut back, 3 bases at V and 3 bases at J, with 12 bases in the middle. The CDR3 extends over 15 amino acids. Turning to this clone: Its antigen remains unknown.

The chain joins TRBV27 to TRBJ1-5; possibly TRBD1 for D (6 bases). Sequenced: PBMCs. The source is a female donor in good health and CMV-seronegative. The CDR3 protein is CASSLSDRNNQPQHF. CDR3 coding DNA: TGTGCCAGCAGTTTGTCGGACAGAAACAATCAGCCCCAGCATTTT.